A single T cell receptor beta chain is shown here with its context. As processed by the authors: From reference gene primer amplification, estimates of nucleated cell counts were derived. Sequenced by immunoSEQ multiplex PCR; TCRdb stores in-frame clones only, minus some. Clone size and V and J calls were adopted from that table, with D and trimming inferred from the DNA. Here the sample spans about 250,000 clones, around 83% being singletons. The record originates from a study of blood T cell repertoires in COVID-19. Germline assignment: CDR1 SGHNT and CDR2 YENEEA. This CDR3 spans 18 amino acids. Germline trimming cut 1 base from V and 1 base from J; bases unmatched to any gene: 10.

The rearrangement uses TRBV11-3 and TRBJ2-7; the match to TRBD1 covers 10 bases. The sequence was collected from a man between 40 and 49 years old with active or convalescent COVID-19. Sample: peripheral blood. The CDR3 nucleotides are TGTGCCAGCAGCTTAGGGATATTAAAGGACAGGGGGTCCTACGAGCAGTACTTC. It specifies CASSLGILKDRGSYEQYF.